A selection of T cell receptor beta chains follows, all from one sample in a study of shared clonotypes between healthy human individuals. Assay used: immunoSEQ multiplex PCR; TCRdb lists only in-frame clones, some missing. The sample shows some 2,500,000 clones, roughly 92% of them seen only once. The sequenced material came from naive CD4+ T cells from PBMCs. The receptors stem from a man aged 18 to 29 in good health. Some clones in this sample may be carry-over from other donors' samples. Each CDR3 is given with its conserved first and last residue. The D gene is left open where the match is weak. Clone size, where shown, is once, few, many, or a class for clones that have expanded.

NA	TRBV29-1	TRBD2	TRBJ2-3	CSVEVPWRGEDTQYF	TGCAGCGTTGAAGTGCCCTGGCGGGGGGAAGATACGCAGTATTTT
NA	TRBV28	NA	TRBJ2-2	CASRSGWNTGELFF	TGTGCCAGCAGATCCGGATGGAACACCGGGGAGCTGTTTTTT
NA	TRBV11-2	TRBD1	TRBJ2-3	CASSRDRGPDTQYF	TGTGCCAGCAGTAGGGACAGGGGACCAGATACGCAGTATTTT
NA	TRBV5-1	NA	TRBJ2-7	CASSLAGILYEQYF	TGCGCCAGCAGCTTAGCAGGGATCTTATACGAGCAGTACTTC
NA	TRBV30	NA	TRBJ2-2	CAWSGPLAWGLTGELFF	TGTGCCTGGAGCGGACCCCTCGCGTGGGGGTTAACCGGGGAGCTGTTTTTT
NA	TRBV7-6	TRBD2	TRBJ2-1	CASSYTGTSGYNEQFF	TGTGCCAGCAGCTACACCGGGACTAGCGGATACAATGAGCAGTTCTTC
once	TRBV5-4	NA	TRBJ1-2	CASSFATPPYGYTF	TGTGCCAGCAGCTTTGCCACCCCCCCCTATGGCTACACCTTC
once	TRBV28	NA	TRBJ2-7	CASSLGRYYEQYF	TGTGCCAGCAGTTTAGGCAGGTATTACGAGCAGTACTTC
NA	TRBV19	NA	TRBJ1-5	CASSMASAGNQPQHF	TGTGCCAGTAGTATGGCCAGCGCCGGCAATCAGCCCCAGCATTTT
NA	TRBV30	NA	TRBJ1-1	CAWMRQGVTEAFF	TGTGCCTGGATGAGACAAGGGGTCACTGAAGCTTTCTTT
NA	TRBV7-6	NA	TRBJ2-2	CASSLLTGSGWNTGELFF	TGTGCCAGCAGCTTATTGACGGGTTCGGGATGGAACACCGGGGAGCTGTTTTTT
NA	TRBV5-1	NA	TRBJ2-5	CASSLRTTQETQYF	TGCGCCAGCAGCTTAAGGACGACCCAAGAGACCCAGTACTTC
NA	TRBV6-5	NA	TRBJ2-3	CASSWVPEDTQYF	TGTGCCAGCAGTTGGGTCCCGGAAGATACGCAGTATTTT
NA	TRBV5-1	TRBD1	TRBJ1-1	CASSEIGQGYNTEAFF	TGCGCCAGCAGCGAGATTGGACAGGGGTATAACACTGAAGCTTTCTTT
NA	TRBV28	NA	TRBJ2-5	CASSRNPDQETQYF	TGTGCCAGCAGCCGAAACCCTGACCAAGAGACCCAGTACTTC
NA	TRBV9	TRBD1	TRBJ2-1	CASSVGSGQVYNEQFF	TGTGCCAGCAGCGTGGGCTCAGGACAGGTTTACAATGAGCAGTTCTTC
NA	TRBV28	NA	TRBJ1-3	CASRTLGNTIYF	TGTGCCAGCAGAACCCTTGGAAACACCATATATTTT
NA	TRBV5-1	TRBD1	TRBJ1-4	CASSLAGQGGEKLFF	TGCGCCAGCAGCTTGGCCGGACAGGGGGGCGAAAAACTGTTTTTT
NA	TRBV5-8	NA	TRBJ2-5	CASSLGQLQETQYF	TGTGCCAGCAGCTTAGGGCAACTCCAAGAGACCCAGTACTTC
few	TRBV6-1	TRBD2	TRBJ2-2	CASNDQREGLTGELFF	TGTGCCAGCAATGATCAGCGGGAGGGATTAACCGGGGAGCTGTTTTTT
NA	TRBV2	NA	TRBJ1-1	CASSEALRQRMNTEAFF	TGTGCCAGCAGTGAAGCTTTAAGACAGAGAATGAACACTGAAGCTTTCTTT
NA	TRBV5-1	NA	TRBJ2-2	CASFGGSGTGELFF	TGCGCCAGCTTCGGGGGAAGTGGAACCGGGGAGCTGTTTTTT
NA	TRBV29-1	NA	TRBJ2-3	CSVANRPRSTDTQYF	TGCAGCGTTGCAAATCGGCCCAGGAGCACAGATACGCAGTATTTT
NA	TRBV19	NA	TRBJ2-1	CASSILSGRYNEQFF	TGTGCCAGTAGTATACTCTCGGGTCGCTACAATGAGCAGTTCTTC
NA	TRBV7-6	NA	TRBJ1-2	CASTEMPGEYGYTF	TGTGCCAGCACCGAAATGCCAGGGGAGTATGGCTACACCTTC
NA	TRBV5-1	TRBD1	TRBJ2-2	CASSFDRAGTGELFF	TGCGCCAGCAGTTTCGACAGGGCAGGCACCGGGGAGCTGTTTTTT
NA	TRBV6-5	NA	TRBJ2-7	CASRTAGPGYEQYF	TGTGCCAGCAGAACGGCAGGCCCGGGCTACGAGCAGTACTTC
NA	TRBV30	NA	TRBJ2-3	CALMVGTTDTQYF	TGTGCCTTGATGGTTGGGACCACAGATACGCAGTATTTT
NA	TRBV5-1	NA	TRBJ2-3	CASSRTRGDTQYF	TGCGCCAGCAGCCGCACTAGGGGGGATACGCAGTATTTT
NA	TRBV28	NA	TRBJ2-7	CASSSGPSYEQYF	TGTGCCAGCAGTTCGGGGCCCTCCTACGAGCAGTACTTC
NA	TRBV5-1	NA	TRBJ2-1	CASSLVVERGEQFF	TGCGCCAGCAGCTTGGTGGTGGAGAGGGGTGAGCAGTTCTTC